One and the same sample provided the 29 T cell receptor beta chains below, sequenced in a study of blood T cell repertoires in COVID-19. The data were produced by immunoSEQ multiplex PCR, yet TCRdb's version contains in-frame clones alone and is incomplete. The data hold 150,000 or so clones, with roughly 81% observed a single time. The sequenced sample was peripheral blood. The receptors derive from a woman aged 45-59 years with active or convalescent COVID-19.

The chain employs TRBV29-1 and TRBJ1-1, with TRBD1 as a possible D gene (6 bases). The CDR3 is made up of 13 amino acids. V was shortened by 3 bases and J by 5 bases, with 13 bases between the two germline ends. Per germline, CDR1 SQVTM and CDR2 ANQGSEA. This CDR3 is CSVDRGGGTEAFF. In DNA form, the CDR3 reads TGCAGCGTTGACAGGGGCGGGGGGACTGAAGCTTTCTTT. Full variable domain (rest looked up from reference TRBV29-1 and TRBJ1-1): SAVISQKPSRDICQRGTSLTIQCQVDSQVTMMFWYRQQPGQSLTLIATANQGSEATYESGFVIDKFPISRPNLTFSTLTVSNMSPEDSSIYLCSVDRGGGTEAFFGQGTRLTVV.

This chain joins TRBV2 and TRBJ2-1; weak D call: TRBD2 (7 bases). The CDR3 consists of 16 residues. Looked up from germline, CDR1 is SNHLY and CDR2 is FYNNEI. Trimming took 3 bases from V and 2 from J, leaving 14 bases between them. In nucleotides, the CDR3 is TGTGCCAGCAGTGAGGGGGGGCAGTATACCTACAATGAGCAGTTCTTC. Its protein is CASSEGGQYTYNEQFF. The full variable domain, its missing parts supplied by reference TRBV2 and TRBJ2-1, is EPEVTQTPSHQVTQMGQEVILRCVPISNHLYFYWYRQILGQKVEFLVSFYNNEISEKSEIFDDQFSVERPDGSNFTLKIRSTKLEDSAMYFCASSEGGQYTYNEQFFGPGTRLTVL.

The CDR3 loop reads CATSAHGLAIDEQFF. The CDR3 region has the DNA TGTGCCACCAGTGCCCACGGGTTGGCGATTGATGAGCAGTTCTTC. V gene TRBV24-1 combines with J gene TRBJ2-1; D gene uncertain. CDR1 and CDR2 from the germline V gene are KGHDR and SFDVKD. Between the trimmed V and J ends, which lost 5 bases and 8 bases, there was a span of 18 bases. This CDR3 contains 15 residues.

There are a few counts of this clone. The DNA for the CDR3 is TGCGCCAGCAGCTCCCGAGGTGGCGACCAAGAGACCCAGTACTTC. It codes for CASSSRGGDQETQYF. The genes are TRBV5-1 and TRBJ2-5; no reliable D call. CDR1 and CDR2 from the germline V gene are SGHRS and YFSETQ. CDR3 size: 15 residues. V lost 3 bases to trimming and J lost 0 bases, with 12 bases between them.

With regard to this clone: The sample carries other DNA sequences with the same CDR3. This rearrangement joins TRBV4-3 to TRBJ1-5; D not certain. V was trimmed by 1 base and J by 5 bases, leaving 6 bases between them. CDR1 and CDR2 (germline): LGHNA, YSLEER. This CDR3 is 13 amino acids long. The CDR3 DNA reads as TGCGCCAGCAGCCAAGGGACTGATCAGCCCCAGCATTTT. Amino acid sequence: CASSQGTDQPQHF.

This clone was detected once. In DNA form, the CDR3 reads TGCGCCAGCACCTTAGGGACAGGGGGTGAAAAACTGTTTTTT. Translated: CASTLGTGGEKLFF. This chain joins TRBV5-1 and TRBJ1-4; 11 bases line up with TRBD1. The J segment lost 7 bases and the V segment lost 6 bases, leaving 5 bases of the junction unmatched. This CDR3 is 14 amino acids long. Germline loops: CDR1 SGHRS, CDR2 YFSETQ.

This clone was counted between two and nine times. The genes are TRBV30 and TRBJ1-1; the D is unclear. Germline-derived CDR1 and CDR2 are GTSNPN and SVGIG (reference sequence). V lost 1 base and J lost 1, with 10 bases in between. The CDR3 is 14 residues long. CDR3 coding DNA: TGTGCCTGGAGTGGAGTTATGAAGAACACTGAAGCTTTCTTT. It is translated as CAWSGVMKNTEAFF.

The gene calls are TRBV5-1 and TRBJ2-6; no firm D call. The V end was cut by 1 base, the J end by 0 bases, with 5 bases between. This CDR3 has 15 residues. Germline CDR1 SGHRS, CDR2 YFSETQ. CDR3 loop: CASSLTVSGANVLTF. The CDR3, as DNA: TGCGCCAGCAGCTTGACAGTCTCTGGGGCCAACGTCCTGACTTTC.

This clone was seen a handful of times. The chain links TRBV6-2 or TRBV6-3 to TRBJ2-2; 10 nucleotides line up with TRBD1. This CDR3 contains 20 residues. Germline values: CDR1 MNHEY, CDR2 SVGEGT. J was trimmed by 7 bases and V by 2 bases; bases with no gene match: 19. CDR3 residues: CASSYLITGTGVLLGGELFF. The CDR3 DNA reads TGTGCCAGCAGTTACCTAATAACCGGGACAGGGGTCTTACTCGGCGGGGAGCTGTTTTTT.

The rearrangement links TRBV12-3 or TRBV12-4 to TRBJ2-7, with 7 bases matching TRBD1. The V segment lost 6 bases and the J segment 12 bases; nucleotides outside the gene matches: 11. The CDR3 covers 12 residues. This chain's CDR3 is CASSRTGTAPYF. CDR3 in DNA: TGTGCCAGCAGCAGAACCGGGACAGCGCCGTACTTC.

The rearrangement uses TRBV5-1 and TRBJ1-3; D is uncertain. Trimming removed 0 bases from V and 0 bases from J, with 10 bases in between. Germline CDR1 is SGHRS and CDR2 is YFSETQ. This CDR3 spans 16 amino acids. The DNA for the CDR3 is TGCGCCAGCAGCTTGGACAGCATGGACTCTGGAAACACCATATATTTT. This translates into CASSLDSMDSGNTIYF.

The chain uses TRBV4-3 and TRBJ2-7; tentative D call: TRBD2 (7 bases). The V and J ends lost 5 bases and 2 bases respectively, with 22 bases between them. Germline CDR1 LGHNA, CDR2 YSLEER. The CDR3 sequence is 17 residues long. CDR3 loop: CASSGRRGLWGTYEQYF. The DNA for the CDR3 is TGCGCCAGCAGCGGGCGGCGGGGGCTGTGGGGGACCTACGAGCAGTACTTC.

The rearrangement joins TRBV5-1 to TRBJ1-2; 8 bases match TRBD1. Germline loops: CDR1 SGHRS, CDR2 YFSETQ. With 4 bases clipped from V and 10 bases from J, the junction kept 9 bases outside the gene matches. There are 13 residues in the CDR3. The CDR3 region is CASSEGQGTVYTF. The CDR3 DNA sequence: TGCGCCAGCAGCGAAGGACAGGGAACTGTCTACACCTTC.

This clone occurred once. This chain connects TRBV4-2 to TRBJ1-2; the D gene is possibly TRBD1 (5 bases). Germline CDR1 and CDR2: LGHNA and YNFKEQ. The CDR3 has 14 residues. V lost 3 bases and J 8 bases, leaving 16 bases between the germline ends. CDR3 in DNA: TGTGCCAGCAGCCACTACCAGGGAGGGCAGGGCTACACCTTC. Protein: CASSHYQGGQGYTF.

The J gene is TRBJ2-1, the V gene TRBV9; tentatively, D is TRBD1 (5 bases). The V end lost 4 bases, the J end lost 6 bases, and 14 bases lay between the germline ends. Germline V gene data show CDR1 as SGDLS and CDR2 as YYNGEE. The CDR3 runs to 14 residues. The CDR3 sequence: CASSPSGLLNEQFF. The CDR3 nucleotides read TGTGCCAGCAGCCCCTCAGGGTTGCTCAATGAGCAGTTCTTC.

The table lists this clone with many counts. The V call is TRBV7-8, the J call TRBJ2-1; a possible D gene is TRBD2 (7 bases). Trimming stripped 3 bases from V and 5 bases from J, with 14 bases between. CDR1 is SGHVS, CDR2 FQNEAQ, per germline. The CDR3 spans 15 residues. The CDR3 region has the DNA TGTGCCAGCAGCTTGAAGGGGGGGCTCCACAATGAGCAGTTCTTC. This sequence encodes CASSLKGGLHNEQFF.

This chain uses TRBV11-2 with TRBJ1-1, with 11 bases aligning to TRBD1. The V and J ends lost 5 bases and 11 bases, in that order; junction bases with no gene match: 13. This CDR3 has 15 residues. The germline V gene has CDR1 SGHAT and CDR2 FQNNGV. The chain's CDR3 is CASSAGTGGIRSAFF. The DNA for the CDR3 is TGTGCCAGCAGCGCGGGGACAGGGGGGATCAGGTCGGCTTTCTTT.

Ten or more counts support this clone. This chain links TRBV6-5 with TRBJ2-1; 11 nucleotides agree with TRBD2. Germline values: CDR1 MNHEY, CDR2 SVGAGI. V gave up 6 bases and J gave up 9 bases; unmatched junction bases: 7. The CDR3 is 14 amino acids. The CDR3 coding sequence is TGTGCCAGCAGCGGACTAGCGGGTTATTGTGAGCAGTTCTTC. This translates into CASSGLAGYCEQFF.

V usage is TRBV3-1 (or the pseudogene TRBV3-2) and J usage is TRBJ2-5, with 7 bases lining up with TRBD2. Unmatched junction bases numbered 12, after V lost 3 bases and J lost 5 bases. The germline CDR1 and CDR2 sequences are LGHDT and YNNKEL (reference sequence). This CDR3 comprises 16 residues. In nucleotides, the CDR3 is TGTGCCAGCAGCCAGGACCCGGGGGAGGGAGGGGAGACCCAGTACTTC. Amino acids: CASSQDPGEGGETQYF.

The chain employs TRBV12-5 and TRBJ1-4; D may be TRBD1 (6 bases). The V end was cut by 3 bases, the J end by 6 bases, with 14 bases between. CDR1 and CDR2 from the germline V gene are LGHNT and FRNRAP. The CDR3 is 15 residues long. CDR3 in amino acids: CASGFGQTPDEKLFF. The DNA of the CDR3 is TGTGCTAGTGGTTTCGGACAGACCCCGGATGAAAAACTGTTTTTT.

The chain carries TRBV7-2 and TRBJ1-2; D is undetermined. V lost 0 bases, J lost 2 bases, and 4 bases lay in between. The length of the CDR3 is 13 residues. CDR1 and CDR2 from the germline V gene are SGHTA and FQGNSA. The CDR3 coding sequence is TGTGCCAGCAGCTTAGCACAGAACTATGGCTACACCTTC. It codes for CASSLAQNYGYTF.

V is TRBV11-3 and J is TRBJ2-3, with TRBD1 matching over 9 bases. The CDR3 is 15 residues long. The germline V gene has CDR1 SGHNT and CDR2 YENEEA. The ends lost 5 bases at V and 6 bases at J; junction bases unmatched: 9. The CDR3 DNA reads as TGTGCCAGCAGCGCGACAGGGGGGGGCGCGGATACGCAGTATTTT. This translates into CASSATGGGADTQYF.

The chain links TRBV20-1 to TRBJ2-1; D gene unclear. Germline-derived CDR1 and CDR2 are DFQATT and SNEGSKA (reference sequence). This CDR3 region has 11 residues. The V and J ends lost 0 bases and 9 bases respectively, with 6 bases between them. The CDR3 coding sequence is TGCAGTGCTAGAGATATCAGTGAGCAGTTCTTC. This gives the protein CSARDISEQFF.

This clone was detected only a few times. The chain carries TRBV18 and TRBJ1-1, with TRBD1 matching over 9 bases. The germline CDR1 and CDR2 sequences are KGHSH and LQKENI. J was trimmed by 6 bases and V by 1 base; bases with no gene match: 3. This CDR3 is built from 14 residues. The CDR3 bases are TGTGCCAGCTCACCACGACAGGGGGTCGCTGAAGCTTTCTTT. Protein: CASSPRQGVAEAFF. Drawing the rest from reference TRBV18 and TRBJ1-1, the complete variable domain is NAGVMQNPRHLVRRRGQEARLRCSPMKGHSHVYWYRQLPEEGLKFMVYLQKENIIDESGMPKERFSAEFPKEGPSILRIQQVVRGDSAAYFCASSPRQGVAEAFFGQGTRLTVV.

The V gene is TRBV5-4, the J gene TRBJ2-5; TRBD2 agrees at 8 bases. Germline CDR1 reads SGHNT; CDR2 reads YYREEE (reference sequence). V lost 4 bases to trimming and J lost 5 bases; unmatched junction nucleotides: 10. The CDR3 extends over 15 amino acids. The CDR3: CASSADGTRGETQYF. CDR3 in DNA: TGTGCCAGCAGCGCGGATGGGACTAGGGGGGAGACCCAGTACTTC.

The J gene is TRBJ1-5, the V gene TRBV28; 9 bases align to TRBD1. Losses at the gene ends were 6 bases for V and 4 bases for J; bases not matched to a gene: 7. The CDR3 length is 15 residues. The germline V gene encodes CDR1 MDHEN and CDR2 SYDVKM. CDR3 sequence: CASSRGTGQNQPQHF. For the CDR3, the DNA is TGTGCCAGCAGCCGGGGGACAGGGCAGAATCAGCCCCAGCATTTT.

The chain combines TRBV18 with TRBJ1-6; weak D call: TRBD1 (5 bases). CDR3 size: 16 residues. V was trimmed by 1 base and J by 4 bases, leaving 11 bases between them. From germline, CDR1 is KGHSH and CDR2 LQKENI. CDR3 bases: TGTGCCAGCTCACCACGGGGCCCCGATTATAATTCACCCCTCCACTTT. As protein: CASSPRGPDYNSPLHF.

V usage is TRBV27 and J usage is TRBJ1-6; 7 bases match TRBD1. J gave up 7 bases and V 6 bases, and 12 bases lay outside the gene matches. Looked up from germline, CDR1 is MNHEY and CDR2 is SMNVEV (reference sequence). CDR3 length: 16 residues. CDR3 sequence (DNA): TGTGCCAGCAGCCTCAAACCGGGACAGTGGAATTCACCCCTCCACTTT. It codes for CASSLKPGQWNSPLHF.

V gene TRBV3-1 (or the pseudogene TRBV3-2) combines with J gene TRBJ2-5; D may be TRBD2 (5 bases). Germline-derived CDR1 and CDR2 are LGHDT and YNNKEL (reference sequence). V was trimmed by 2 bases and J by 4 bases, leaving 11 bases between them. The CDR3 is 14 amino acids. The CDR3 coding sequence is TGTGCCAGCAGCCAACTCGGGGAGATAGAGACCCAGTACTTC. Its protein product is CASSQLGEIETQYF.